Listed below are T cell receptor beta chains from one sample, sequenced in a study of OX40 agonist ivuxolimab in advanced cancers. Generated by immunoSEQ multiplex PCR, the TCRdb table keeps only in-frame clones and is missing some. The table has 50,000 or so clones, 65% to 90% seen once. The sequenced sample was CD4+ or CD8+ T cells sorted from blood, obtained in a trial of the OX40 agonist ivuxolimab. The receptor source for this set is an adult with an advanced solid tumor such as melanoma, head and neck, liver or kidney cancer. Each CDR3 is given with its conserved first and last residue. Fields, in order: clone size, D gene, CDR3 length, V gene, J gene, CDR3 protein, CDR3 DNA. A D gene is named only where the DNA matches it firmly. The listing skips clone size in some rows; elsewhere it reads once, few, many or a size class.

NA	TRBD1	14	TRBV27	TRBJ1-4	CASSRGQGNEKLFF	TGTGCCAGCAGTCGGGGACAGGGTAATGAAAAACTGTTTTTT
NA	NA	13	TRBV2	TRBJ1-5	CASSEGAPQPQHF	TGTGCCAGCAGTGAGGGTGCCCCCCAGCCCCAGCATTTT
NA	NA	12	TRBV6-1	TRBJ2-7	CASSDSSYEQYF	TGTGCCAGCAGTGACAGCTCCTACGAGCAGTACTTC
NA	TRBD2	16	TRBV5-1	TRBJ2-3	CASSPAGRGGADTQYF	TGCGCCAGCAGCCCCGCGGGGCGCGGGGGGGCAGATACGCAGTATTTT
NA	TRBD1	15	TRBV6-1	TRBJ2-7	CASSETPDRGPLGYF	TGTGCCAGCAGCGAAACCCCGGACAGGGGGCCCCTAGGGTACTTC
NA	NA	11	TRBV7-8	TRBJ2-5	CASSYYQEQYF	TGTGCCAGCAGCTACTACCAGGAGCAGTACTTC
NA	NA	13	TRBV18	TRBJ2-1	CASSDSSYNEQFF	TGTGCCAGCTCCGACAGCTCCTACAATGAGCAGTTCTTC
NA	NA	12	TRBV5-1	TRBJ1-6	CASSLRESPLHF	TGCGCCAGCAGCTTAAGGGAATCACCCCTCCACTTT
NA	NA	13	TRBV11-1	TRBJ2-5	CASSRVREETQYF	TGTGCCAGCAGCCGGGTCCGAGAAGAGACCCAGTACTTC
few	TRBD2	15	TRBV5-4	TRBJ2-1	CASSTLAGVTDEQFF	TGTGCCAGCAGCACACTAGCGGGGGTGACGGATGAGCAGTTCTTC